Described below is a single T cell receptor beta chain sequence and its context. CDR3 size: 13 residues. The germline gives CDR1 DFQATT, CDR2 SNEGSKA (reference sequence). V was shortened by 3 bases and J by 0 bases, with 9 bases between the two germline ends. This specimen belongs to a study of blood T cell repertoires in COVID-19. Study context: Samples taken during acute and convalescent COVID-19 were collected in the United States, Italy and Spain. Sources were T cells, B-cell-depleted T cells, or PBMCs; the material itself was cDNA or gDNA.

How the authors handled the data: For nucleated cells, counts were estimated from reference gene primer amplification. The repertoire was sequenced with immunoSEQ multiplex PCR; TCRdb's copy has only in-frame clones and lacks some. That table is the source of V, J and clone size, and D and trimming were worked out from the DNA. The sample lists about 88,000 clones, approximately 90% seen once, with about 1.7% in the top ten. Sequenced: peripheral blood. The V call is TRBV20-1, the J call TRBJ2-7, with a possible D match to TRBD2 (5 bases). The clonotype comes from a man aged 55 to 70 with acute or convalescent COVID-19. The CDR3 spells CSASGRDSYEQYF. CDR3 sequence (DNA): TGCAGTGCTAGTGGTCGGGACTCCTACGAGCAGTACTTC.